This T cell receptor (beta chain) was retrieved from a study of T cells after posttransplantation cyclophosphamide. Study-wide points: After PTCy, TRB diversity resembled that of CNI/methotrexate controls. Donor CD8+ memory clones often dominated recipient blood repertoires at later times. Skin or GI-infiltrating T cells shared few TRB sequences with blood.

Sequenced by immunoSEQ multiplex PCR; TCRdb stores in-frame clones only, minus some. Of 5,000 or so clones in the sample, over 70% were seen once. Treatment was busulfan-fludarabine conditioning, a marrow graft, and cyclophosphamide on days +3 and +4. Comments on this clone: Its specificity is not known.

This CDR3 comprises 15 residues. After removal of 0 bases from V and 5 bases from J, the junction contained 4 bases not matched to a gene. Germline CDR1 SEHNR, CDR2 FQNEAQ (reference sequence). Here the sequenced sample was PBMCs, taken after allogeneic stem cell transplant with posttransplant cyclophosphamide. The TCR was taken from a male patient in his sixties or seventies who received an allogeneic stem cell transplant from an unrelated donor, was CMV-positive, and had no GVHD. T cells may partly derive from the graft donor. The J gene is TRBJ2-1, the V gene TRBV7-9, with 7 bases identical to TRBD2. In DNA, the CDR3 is TGTGCCAGCAGCTTAGCGCTAGCGGCCCACAATGAGCAGTTCTTC. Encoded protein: CASSLALAAHNEQFF.